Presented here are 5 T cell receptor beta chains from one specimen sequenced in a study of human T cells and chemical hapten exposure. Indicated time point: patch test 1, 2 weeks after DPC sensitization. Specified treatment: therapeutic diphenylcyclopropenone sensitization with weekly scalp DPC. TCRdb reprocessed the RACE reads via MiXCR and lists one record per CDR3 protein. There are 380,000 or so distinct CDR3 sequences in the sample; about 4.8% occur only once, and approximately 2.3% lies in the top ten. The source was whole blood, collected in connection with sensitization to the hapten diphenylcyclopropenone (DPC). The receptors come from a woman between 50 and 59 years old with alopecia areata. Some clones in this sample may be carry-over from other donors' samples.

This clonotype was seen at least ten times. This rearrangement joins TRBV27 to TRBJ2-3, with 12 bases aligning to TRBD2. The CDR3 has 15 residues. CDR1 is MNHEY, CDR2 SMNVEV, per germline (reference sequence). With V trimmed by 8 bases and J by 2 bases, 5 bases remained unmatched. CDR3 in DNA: TGTGCCAGCCGTAGACTAGCGGGGGTCACAGATACGCAGTATTTT. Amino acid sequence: CASRRLAGVTDTQYF.

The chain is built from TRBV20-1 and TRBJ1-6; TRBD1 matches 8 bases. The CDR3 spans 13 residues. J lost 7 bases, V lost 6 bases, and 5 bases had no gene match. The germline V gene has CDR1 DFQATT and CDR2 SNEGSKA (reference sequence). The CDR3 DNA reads TGCAGTGCGGAGGACAGGGCCAATTCACCCCTCCACTTT. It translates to CSAEDRANSPLHF.

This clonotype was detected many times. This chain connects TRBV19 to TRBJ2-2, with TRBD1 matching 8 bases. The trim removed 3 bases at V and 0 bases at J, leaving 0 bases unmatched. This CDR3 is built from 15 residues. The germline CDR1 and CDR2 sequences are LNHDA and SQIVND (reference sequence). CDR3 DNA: TGTGCCAGTAGTATGGACAGGGCGAACACCGGGGAGCTGTTTTTT. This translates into CASSMDRANTGELFF.

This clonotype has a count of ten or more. CDR3 coding DNA: TGTGCCAGCAGTTTAGGCAGACAAGACTATGGCTACACCTTC. It yields the protein CASSLGRQDYGYTF. The rearrangement uses TRBV12-3 or TRBV12-4 and TRBJ1-2, with unresolved D. The CDR3 runs 14 residues. Trimming removed 1 base at V and 3 bases at J, with 9 bases between.

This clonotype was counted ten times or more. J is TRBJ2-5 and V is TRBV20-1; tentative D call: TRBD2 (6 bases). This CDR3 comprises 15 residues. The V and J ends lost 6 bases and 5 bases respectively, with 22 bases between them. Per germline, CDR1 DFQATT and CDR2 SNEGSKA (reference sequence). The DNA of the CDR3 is TGCAGTGCCTTCGTCACCGGGACTCGCCGGGAGACCCAGTACTTC. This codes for CSAFVTGTRRETQYF.